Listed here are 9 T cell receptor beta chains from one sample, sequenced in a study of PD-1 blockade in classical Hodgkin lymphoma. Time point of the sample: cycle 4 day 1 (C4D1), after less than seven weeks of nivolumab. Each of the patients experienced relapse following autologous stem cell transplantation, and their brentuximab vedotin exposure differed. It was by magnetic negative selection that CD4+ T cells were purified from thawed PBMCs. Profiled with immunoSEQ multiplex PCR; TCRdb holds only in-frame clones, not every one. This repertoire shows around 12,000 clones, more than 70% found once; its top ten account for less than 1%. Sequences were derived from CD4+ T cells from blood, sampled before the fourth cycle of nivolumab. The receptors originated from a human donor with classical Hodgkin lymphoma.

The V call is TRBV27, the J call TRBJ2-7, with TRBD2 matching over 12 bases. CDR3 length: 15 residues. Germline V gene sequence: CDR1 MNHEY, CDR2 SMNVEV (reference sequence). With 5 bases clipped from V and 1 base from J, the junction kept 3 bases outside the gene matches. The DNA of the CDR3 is TGTGCCAGCAGTCCTCTAGCGGGAGGGTCCTACGAGCAGTACTTC. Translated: CASSPLAGGSYEQYF.

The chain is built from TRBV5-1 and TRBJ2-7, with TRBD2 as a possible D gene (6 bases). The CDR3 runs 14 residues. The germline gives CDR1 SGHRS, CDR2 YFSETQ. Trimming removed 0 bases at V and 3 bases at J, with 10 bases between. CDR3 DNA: TGCGCCAGCAGCTTGGCGGGACTCGGCTACGAGCAGTACTTC. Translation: CASSLAGLGYEQYF.

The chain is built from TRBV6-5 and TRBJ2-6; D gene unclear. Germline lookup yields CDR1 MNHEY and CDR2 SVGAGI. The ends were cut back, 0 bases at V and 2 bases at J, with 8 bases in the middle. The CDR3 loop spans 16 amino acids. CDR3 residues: CASSYSGMAGANVLTF. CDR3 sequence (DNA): TGTGCCAGCAGTTACTCGGGGATGGCTGGGGCCAACGTCCTGACTTTC.

CDR3 sequence reads: CASSPERSYNSPLHF. The DNA for the CDR3 is TGTGCCAGCTCACCGGAAAGGTCCTATAATTCACCCCTCCACTTT. The chain joins TRBV18 to TRBJ1-6; no clear D. The V end was cut by 3 bases, the J end by 1 base, with 7 bases between. The CDR3 is 15 residues long. The germline V gene encodes CDR1 KGHSH and CDR2 LQKENI. Combining the CDR3 with reference TRBV18 and TRBJ1-6 gives the whole variable domain NAGVMQNPRHLVRRRGQEARLRCSPMKGHSHVYWYRQLPEEGLKFMVYLQKENIIDESGMPKERFSAEFPKEGPSILRIQQVVRGDSAAYFCASSPERSYNSPLHFGNGTRLTVT.

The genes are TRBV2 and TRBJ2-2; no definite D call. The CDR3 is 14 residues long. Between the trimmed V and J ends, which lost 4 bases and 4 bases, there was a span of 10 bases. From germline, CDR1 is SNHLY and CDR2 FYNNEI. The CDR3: CASSASRTTGELFF. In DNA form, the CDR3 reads TGTGCCAGCAGTGCATCTAGAACCACCGGGGAGCTGTTTTTT.

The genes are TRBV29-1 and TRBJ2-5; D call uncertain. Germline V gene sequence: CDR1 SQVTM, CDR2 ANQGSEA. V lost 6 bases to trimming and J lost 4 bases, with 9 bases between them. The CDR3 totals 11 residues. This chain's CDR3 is CSVRPGETQYF. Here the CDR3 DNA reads TGCAGCGTGAGGCCGGGAGAGACCCAGTACTTC. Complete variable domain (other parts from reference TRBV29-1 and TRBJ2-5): SAVISQKPSRDICQRGTSLTIQCQVDSQVTMMFWYRQQPGQSLTLIATANQGSEATYESGFVIDKFPISRPNLTFSTLTVSNMSPEDSSIYLCSVRPGETQYFGPGTRLLVL.

This CDR3 reads CASSLQGAVGSPLHF. The DNA for the CDR3 is TGTGCCAGCAGCTTACAGGGGGCGGTTGGTTCACCCCTCCACTTT. V usage is TRBV7-3 and J usage is TRBJ1-6; TRBD1 aligns across 8 bases. Germline CDR1 and CDR2: SGHTA and FQGTGA. Germline trimming cut 2 bases from V and 9 bases from J; bases unmatched to any gene: 6. This CDR3 has 15 residues.

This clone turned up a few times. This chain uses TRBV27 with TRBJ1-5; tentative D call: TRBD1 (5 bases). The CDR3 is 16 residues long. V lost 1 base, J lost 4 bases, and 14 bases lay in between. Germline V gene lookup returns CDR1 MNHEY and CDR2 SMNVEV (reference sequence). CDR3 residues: CASSLFGWGGNQPQHF. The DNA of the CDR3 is TGTGCCAGCAGTTTATTTGGGTGGGGGGGTAATCAGCCCCAGCATTTT.

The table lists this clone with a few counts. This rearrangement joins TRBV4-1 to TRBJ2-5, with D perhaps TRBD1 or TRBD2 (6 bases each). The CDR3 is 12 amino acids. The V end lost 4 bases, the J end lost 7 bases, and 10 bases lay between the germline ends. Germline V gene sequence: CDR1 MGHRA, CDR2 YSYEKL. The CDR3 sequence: CASSPRGGTQYF. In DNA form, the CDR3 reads TGCGCCAGCAGCCCCAGGGGAGGGACCCAGTACTTC.